A single sample is the source of the 27 T cell receptor beta chains below, sequenced in a study of blood T cells in healthy people across ages. Then a second PCR, running roughly 6 to 11 cycles, was carried out with a sample-barcoded 5' primer and a J-beta primer mix. TCRdb reprocessed the 5' RACE reads via MiXCR and lists one record per CDR3 protein. The repertoire has about 1.5 million distinct CDR3 sequences, 42% of them found once; the top ten carry more than 4%. The material sequenced was blood. Source of these receptors: a woman between 18 and 29 years old in good health.

The chain combines TRBV7-2 with TRBJ2-3; D is perhaps TRBD2 (6 bases). V was pared by 2 bases and J by 4 bases, with 13 bases between. The CDR3 covers 15 residues. CDR1 is SGHTA, CDR2 FQGNSA, per germline. CDR3 DNA: TGTGCCAGCAGCTTAAAAAGTTGGGGGGCAGATACGCAGTATTTT. Protein sequence: CASSLKSWGADTQYF.

As regards this clonotype: A much larger clonotype is one base distant, so this may be a read error. The chain is built from TRBV12-3 or TRBV12-4 and TRBJ2-7, with TRBD2 matching over 9 bases. The CDR3 extends over 13 amino acids. CDR3 in amino acids: CASSKGLAYKQYF. CDR3 coding DNA: TGTGCCAGCAGCAAGGGACTAGCCTACAAGCAGTACTTC.

The chain uses TRBV7-9 and TRBJ1-5; D is unresolved. CDR1 is SEHNR, CDR2 FQNEAQ, per germline (reference sequence). This CDR3 has 15 residues. Trimming shortened V by 0 bases and J by 7 bases, and 13 bases separated the two germline ends. The CDR3 sequence is CASSLAGQTIQPQHF. CDR3 nucleotides: TGTGCCAGCAGCTTAGCGGGCCAGACTATACAGCCCCAGCATTTT.

This clonotype was counted a few times. The rearrangement uses TRBV18 and TRBJ1-2; no firm D call. The CDR3 runs to 16 residues. Germline CDR1 reads KGHSH; CDR2 reads LQKENI. V gave up 6 bases and J gave up 8 bases, with 25 bases separating them. CDR3: CASSPVSRSLEYGYTF. The CDR3 DNA reads as TGTGCCAGCTCCCCTGTTTCTAGGAGCCTTGAATACGGCTACACCTTC.

The V gene is TRBV7-2, the J gene TRBJ2-3; 7 bases match TRBD2. CDR3 length equals 18 residues. V dropped 1 base and J dropped 2; count of bases not matched to a gene: 12. Per germline, CDR1 SGHTA and CDR2 FQGNSA. As DNA, the CDR3 is TGTGCCAGCAGCTTAGAAAGACTAGCCATTGGAGACACAGATACGCAGTATTTT. Amino acids: CASSLERLAIGDTDTQYF.

The rearrangement joins TRBV18 to TRBJ1-1, with 7 bases fitting TRBD1. There are 14 residues in the CDR3. Germline values: CDR1 KGHSH, CDR2 LQKENI. V shed 3 bases, J shed 4 bases, and the junction held 5 bases outside the gene matches. The CDR3 reads CASSPDRAGTEAFF. In nucleotides, the CDR3 is TGTGCCAGCTCACCCGACAGGGCGGGCACTGAAGCTTTCTTT. The variable domain in full, completed from reference TRBV18 and TRBJ1-1, reads NAGVMQNPRHLVRRRGQEARLRCSPMKGHSHVYWYRQLPEEGLKFMVYLQKENIIDESGMPKERFSAEFPKEGPSILRIQQVVRGDSAAYFCASSPDRAGTEAFFGQGTRLTVV.

V gene TRBV29-1 combines with J gene TRBJ1-1; 11 bases map to TRBD1. J lost 4 bases, V lost 7 bases, and 5 bases had no gene match. The germline gives CDR1 SQVTM, CDR2 ANQGSEA. The CDR3 spans 13 residues. The CDR3 nucleotides read TGCAGCGGGACCGGGACAGGGGGCACTGAAGCTTTCTTT. It translates to CSGTGTGGTEAFF.

The chain recombines TRBV7-9 with TRBJ1-3; no reliable D call. Trimming pared 4 bases from V and 0 bases from J, leaving 10 bases between. The CDR3 consists of 15 residues. CDR1 SEHNR and CDR2 FQNEAQ come from the germline V gene (reference sequence). The CDR3 loop reads CASSSPLISGNTIYF. CDR3 DNA: TGTGCCAGCAGCTCGCCTCTGATCTCTGGAAACACCATATATTTT.

This clonotype was seen a handful of times. The gene calls are TRBV4-3 and TRBJ1-2; 7 nucleotides line up with TRBD1. Trimming took 1 base from V and 5 from J; bases not matched to a gene: 7. Germline assignment: CDR1 LGHNA and CDR2 YSLEER. This CDR3 region has 15 residues. CDR3 residues: CASSQAHRGYYGYTF. The CDR3 nucleotides are TGCGCCAGCAGCCAAGCCCACAGGGGATATTATGGCTACACCTTC.

The table lists this clonotype with many counts. V gene TRBV29-1 combines with J gene TRBJ2-3; D is ambiguous. Germline V lookup: CDR1 SQVTM, CDR2 ANQGSEA. V was clipped by 5 bases and J by 10 bases, with 13 bases between them. This CDR3 spans 11 amino acids. The CDR3 nucleotides are TGCAGCGTTTTGTGGTCTTGGGCGCAGTATTTT. Amino acids: CSVLWSWAQYF.

The V call is TRBV6-2 or TRBV6-3, the J call TRBJ1-4; D is unresolved. The CDR3 length is 19 residues. V shed 6 bases and J shed 6 bases, with 29 bases lying between them. The germline V gene encodes CDR1 MNHEY and CDR2 SVGEGT. The CDR3 sequence is CASRPNLQRIPYSDEKLFF. Here the CDR3 DNA reads TGTGCCAGCAGACCAAACCTACAGAGGATCCCCTACAGCGATGAAAAACTGTTTTTT.

V gene TRBV5-1 combines with J gene TRBJ1-3, with TRBD1 identical over 8 bases. The CDR3 is made up of 15 amino acids. The germline gives CDR1 SGHRS, CDR2 YFSETQ. V dropped 4 bases and J dropped 5; count of bases not matched to a gene: 8. CDR3 region: CASSIGQGRRNTIYF. In nucleotides, the CDR3 is TGCGCCAGCAGCATCGGACAGGGCAGAAGAAACACCATATATTTT.

The chain recombines TRBV4-2 with TRBJ1-5, with D hard to call. CDR1 is LGHNA and CDR2 is YNFKEQ in the germline V gene. CDR3 length equals 14 residues. V dropped 0 bases and J dropped 4 bases, with 7 bases sitting between them. CDR3 in DNA: TGTGCCAGCAGCCAAGATTCATGGAATCAGCCCCAGCATTTT. Its protein is CASSQDSWNQPQHF.

This clonotype has a single count. V is TRBV15 and J is TRBJ2-1; 8 bases fit TRBD1. The CDR3 has 14 residues. V lost 5 bases and J lost 5; bases outside the gene matches: 5. Per the germline V gene, CDR1 is LNHNV and CDR2 is YYDKDF (reference sequence). DNA for the CDR3: TGTGCCACCAGCGACAGGGGTTCCCACAATGAGCAGTTCTTC. This sequence encodes CATSDRGSHNEQFF.

V usage is TRBV6-2 or TRBV6-3 and J usage is TRBJ2-1, with TRBD2 matching 7 bases. The trim removed 2 bases at V and 13 bases at J, leaving 17 bases unmatched. CDR3 length: 16 residues. CDR1 is MNHEY, CDR2 SVGEGT, per germline. This CDR3 is CASSYRLGTNQETQFF. CDR3 DNA: TGTGCCAGCAGTTACCGCCTAGGGACTAACCAAGAGACCCAGTTCTTC.

This clonotype was seen more than once but under ten times. V is TRBV29-1 and J is TRBJ2-7, with no clear D. CDR3 size: 14 residues. Per germline, CDR1 SQVTM and CDR2 ANQGSEA. V was clipped by 1 base and J by 7 bases, with 17 bases between them. Written as DNA, the CDR3 is TGCAGCGTTGAAGGAGTCGACTGGCACAATGAGCAGTACTTC. Its protein product is CSVEGVDWHNEQYF.

The genes are TRBV20-1 and TRBJ2-7; D is unresolved. V was cut by 6 bases and J by 5 bases, with 14 bases left in between. CDR1 and CDR2 (germline): DFQATT, SNEGSKA (reference sequence). This CDR3 is built from 12 residues. The CDR3 DNA reads TGCAGTGCCGAAAAGGATTCCAACGAGCAGTACTTC. Protein sequence: CSAEKDSNEQYF.

This clonotype was seen repeatedly, ten times or more. V is TRBV7-2 and J is TRBJ2-1; 12 bases are shared with TRBD2. This CDR3 has 16 amino acids. Germline V gene sequence: CDR1 SGHTA, CDR2 FQGNSA. Losses at the gene ends were 1 base for V and 4 bases for J; bases not matched to a gene: 2. For the CDR3, the DNA is TGTGCCAGCAGCTTAGAACTAGCGGGAGGATACAATGAGCAGTTCTTC. Amino acids: CASSLELAGGYNEQFF.

CDR3 loop: CASSSKRQALSYNEQYF. CDR3 DNA: TGTGCCAGCAGTTCCAAGAGACAGGCCCTCTCCTACAATGAGCAGTACTTC. The V gene is TRBV6-5, the J gene TRBJ2-7, with a possible D match to TRBD1 (6 bases). The CDR3 is made up of 17 amino acids. In germline, CDR1 is MNHEY, CDR2 SVGAGI. The V end was cut by 4 bases, the J end by 7 bases, with 26 bases between.

Comment on this clonotype: A much larger clonotype is one base distant, so this may be a read error. This chain uses TRBV29-1 with TRBJ2-7; TRBD1 aligns across 8 bases. The CDR3 is 16 residues long. The V segment lost 0 bases and the J segment 2 bases; nucleotides outside the gene matches: 9. Germline assignment: CDR1 SQVTM and CDR2 ANQGSEA. For the CDR3, the DNA is TGCAGCGTTGAAGACAAAGGCCGGGACAGGCCCTACGAGCAGTACTTC. Translated: CSVEDKGRDRPYEQYF.

V is TRBV6-2 or TRBV6-3 and J is TRBJ2-1; D unresolved. Trimming removed 6 bases at V and 9 bases at J, with 9 bases between. The CDR3 is made up of 11 amino acids. Germline CDR1 and CDR2: MNHEY and SVGEGT. CDR3 coding DNA: TGTGCCAGCAGCTCGCTACTTGAGCAGTTCTTC. This sequence encodes CASSSLLEQFF.

This clonotype was seen more than once but under ten times. The rearrangement uses TRBV20-1 and TRBJ2-3; no definite D call. The length of the CDR3 is 15 residues. V was shortened by 1 base and J by 2 bases, with 13 bases between the two germline ends. In germline, CDR1 is DFQATT, CDR2 SNEGSKA (reference sequence). CDR3 nucleotides: TGCAGTGCTAGAGTCTACGACCTCAACACAGATACGCAGTATTTT. It translates to CSARVYDLNTDTQYF.

This clonotype was detected only a few times. The V and J genes are TRBV11-1 and TRBJ2-7, with 7 bases aligning to TRBD2. The CDR3 covers 15 residues. The germline CDR1 and CDR2 sequences are SGHAT and FQDESV (reference sequence). Trimming removed 5 bases from V and 2 bases from J; junction bases left unmatched: 9. The CDR3 DNA sequence: TGTGCCAGCAGCCGCAGTGGGACTACAACCTACGAGCAGTACTTC. Translating it yields CASSRSGTTTYEQYF.

This sequence joins TRBV19 and TRBJ1-5, with TRBD1 as a possible D gene (5 bases). The V gene's germline CDR1 is LNHDA and CDR2 SQIVND (reference sequence). Trimming pared 9 bases from V and 4 bases from J, leaving 10 bases between. The CDR3 sequence is 12 residues long. The DNA of the CDR3 is TGTGCCAGCCACCAGGGAAATCAGCCCCAGCATTTT. Protein sequence: CASHQGNQPQHF.

This clonotype was counted between two and nine times. CDR3 sequence reads: CASTTGLEQYF. In DNA, the CDR3 is TGTGCCAGCACCACCGGGCTCGAGCAGTACTTC. The V gene is TRBV7-9, the J gene TRBJ2-7, with D unresolved. Germline CDR1 reads SEHNR; CDR2 reads FQNEAQ (reference sequence). This CDR3 has 11 residues. Trimming shortened V by 7 bases and J by 6 bases, and 10 bases separated the two germline ends.

The rearrangement joins TRBV7-2 to TRBJ2-1; D is perhaps TRBD2 (5 bases). CDR1 and CDR2 (germline): SGHTA, FQGNSA. This CDR3 is built from 14 residues. Trimming took off 5 bases at V and 9 bases at J, with 17 bases between the two ends. The CDR3 region has the DNA TGTGCCAGCAGCCCCCGCCTTTCGGGATCTGAGCAGTTCTTC. Its translation: CASSPRLSGSEQFF. Full variable domain (remainder filled in from reference TRBV7-2 and TRBJ2-1): GAGVSQSPSNKVTEKGKDVELRCDPISGHTALYWYRQSLGQGLEFLIYFQGNSAPDKSGLPSDRFSAERTGGSVSTLTIQRTQQEDSAVYLCASSPRLSGSEQFFGPGTRLTVL.

The table lists this clonotype with a few counts. V and J are TRBV29-1 and TRBJ1-1, with D unclear. Trimming shortened V by 3 bases and J by 4 bases, and 6 bases separated the two germline ends. Germline V gives CDR1 SQVTM, CDR2 ANQGSEA. This CDR3 region has 11 residues. CDR3 bases: TGCAGCGTTGATCAAGGCACTGAAGCTTTCTTT. Encoded protein: CSVDQGTEAFF.